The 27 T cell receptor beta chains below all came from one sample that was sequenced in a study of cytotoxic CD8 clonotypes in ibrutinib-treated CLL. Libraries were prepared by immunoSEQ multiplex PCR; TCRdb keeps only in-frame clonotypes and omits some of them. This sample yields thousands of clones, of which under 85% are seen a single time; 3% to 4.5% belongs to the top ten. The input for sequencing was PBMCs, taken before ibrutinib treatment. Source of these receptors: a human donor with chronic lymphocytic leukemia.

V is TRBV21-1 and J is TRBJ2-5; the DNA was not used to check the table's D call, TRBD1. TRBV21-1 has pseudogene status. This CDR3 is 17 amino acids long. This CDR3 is CASSKESGTGDVDTQYF. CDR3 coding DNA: TGTGCCAGCAGCAAAGAATCGGGGACAGGGGATGTTGATACCCAGTACTTC.

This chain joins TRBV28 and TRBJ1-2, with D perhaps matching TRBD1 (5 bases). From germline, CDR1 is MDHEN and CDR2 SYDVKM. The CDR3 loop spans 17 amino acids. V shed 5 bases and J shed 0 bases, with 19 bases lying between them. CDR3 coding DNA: TGTGCCAGCAGTCGACCGATCCGACAGACAGCTAACTATGGCTACACCTTC. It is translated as CASSRPIRQTANYGYTF.

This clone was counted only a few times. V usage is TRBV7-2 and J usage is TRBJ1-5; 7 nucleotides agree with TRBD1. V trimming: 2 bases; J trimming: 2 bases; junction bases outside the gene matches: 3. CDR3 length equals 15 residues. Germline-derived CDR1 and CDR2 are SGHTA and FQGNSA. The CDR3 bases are TGTGCCAGCAGCTTATTTGGGACAGGCAATCAGCCCCAGCATTTT. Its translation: CASSLFGTGNQPQHF.

CDR3 sequence reads: CASSFARQRNTEAFF. CDR3 bases: TGTGCCAGCAGTTTCGCCAGGCAAAGGAACACTGAAGCTTTCTTT. The chain has TRBV28 and TRBJ1-1; the D is unclear. This CDR3 spans 15 amino acids. V gave up 3 bases and J gave up 1 base, with 12 bases separating them. Germline V gives CDR1 MDHEN, CDR2 SYDVKM.

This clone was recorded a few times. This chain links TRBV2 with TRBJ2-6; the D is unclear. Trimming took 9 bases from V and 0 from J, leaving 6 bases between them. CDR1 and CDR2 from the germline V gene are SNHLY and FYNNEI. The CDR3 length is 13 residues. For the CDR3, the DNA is TGTGCCAGTGCGAACTCTGGGGCCAACGTCCTGACTTTC. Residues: CASANSGANVLTF.

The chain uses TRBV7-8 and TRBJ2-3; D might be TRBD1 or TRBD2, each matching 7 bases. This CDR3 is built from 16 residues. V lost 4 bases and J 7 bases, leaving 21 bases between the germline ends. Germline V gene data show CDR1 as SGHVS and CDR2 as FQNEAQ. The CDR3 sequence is CASSSRGGGQKNTQYF. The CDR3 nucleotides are TGTGCCAGCAGCTCAAGGGGCGGGGGACAGAAAAATACGCAGTATTTT.

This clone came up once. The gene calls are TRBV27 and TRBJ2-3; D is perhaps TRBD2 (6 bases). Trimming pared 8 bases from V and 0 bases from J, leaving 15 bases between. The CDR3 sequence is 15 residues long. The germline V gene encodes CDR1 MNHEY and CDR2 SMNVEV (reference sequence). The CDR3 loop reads CASAYGDSSTDTQYF. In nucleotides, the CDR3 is TGTGCCAGCGCCTATGGGGACTCTAGCACAGATACGCAGTATTTT.

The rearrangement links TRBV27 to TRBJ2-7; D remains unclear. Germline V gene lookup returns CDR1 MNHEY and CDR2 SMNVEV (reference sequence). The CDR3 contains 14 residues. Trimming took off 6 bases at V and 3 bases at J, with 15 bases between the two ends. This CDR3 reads CASRYSPYNYEQYF. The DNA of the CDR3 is TGTGCCAGCAGATACAGCCCGTACAACTACGAGCAGTACTTC.

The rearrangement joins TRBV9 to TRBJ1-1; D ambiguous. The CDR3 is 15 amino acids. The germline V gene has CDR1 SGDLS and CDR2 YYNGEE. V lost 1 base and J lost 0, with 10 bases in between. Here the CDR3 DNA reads TGTGCCAGCAGCGTAAGTAAAGGATTGAACACTGAAGCTTTCTTT. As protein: CASSVSKGLNTEAFF.

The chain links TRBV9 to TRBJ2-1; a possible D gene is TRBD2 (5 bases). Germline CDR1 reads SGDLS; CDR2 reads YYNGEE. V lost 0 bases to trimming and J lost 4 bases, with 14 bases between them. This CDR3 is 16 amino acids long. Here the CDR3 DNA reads TGTGCCAGCAGCGTAGGTGGGGTAAGGACTTACAATGAGCAGTTCTTC. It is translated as CASSVGGVRTYNEQFF.

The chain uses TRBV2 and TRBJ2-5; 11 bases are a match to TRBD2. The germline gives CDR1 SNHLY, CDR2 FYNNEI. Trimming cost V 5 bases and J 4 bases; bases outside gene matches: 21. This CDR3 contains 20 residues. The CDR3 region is CASSKLRVSGLAGVGETQYF. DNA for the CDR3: TGTGCCAGCAGTAAGCTCAGGGTCTCCGGACTAGCGGGCGTTGGAGAGACCCAGTACTTC. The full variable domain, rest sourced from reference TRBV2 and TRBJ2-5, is EPEVTQTPSHQVTQMGQEVILRCVPISNHLYFYWYRQILGQKVEFLVSFYNNEISEKSEIFDDQFSVERPDGSNFTLKIRSTKLEDSAMYFCASSKLRVSGLAGVGETQYFGPGTRLLVL.

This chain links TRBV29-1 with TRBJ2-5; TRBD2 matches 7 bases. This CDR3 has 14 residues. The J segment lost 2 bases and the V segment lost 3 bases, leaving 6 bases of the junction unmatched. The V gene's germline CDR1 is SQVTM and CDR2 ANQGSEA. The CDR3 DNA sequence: TGCAGCGTTGAGGGAGGGTGGGCGCAAGAGACCCAGTACTTC. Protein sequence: CSVEGGWAQETQYF.

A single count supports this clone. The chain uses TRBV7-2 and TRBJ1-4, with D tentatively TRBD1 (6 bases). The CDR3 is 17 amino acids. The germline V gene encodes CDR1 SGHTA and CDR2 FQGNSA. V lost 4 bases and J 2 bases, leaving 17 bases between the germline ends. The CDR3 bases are TGTGCCAGCAGCTCGCCTACCTCAGGGGTGACTAATGAAAAACTGTTTTTT. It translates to CASSSPTSGVTNEKLFF. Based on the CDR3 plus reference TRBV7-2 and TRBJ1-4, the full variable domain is GAGVSQSPSNKVTEKGKDVELRCDPISGHTALYWYRQSLGQGLEFLIYFQGNSAPDKSGLPSDRFSAERTGGSVSTLTIQRTQQEDSAVYLCASSSPTSGVTNEKLFFGSGTQLSVL.

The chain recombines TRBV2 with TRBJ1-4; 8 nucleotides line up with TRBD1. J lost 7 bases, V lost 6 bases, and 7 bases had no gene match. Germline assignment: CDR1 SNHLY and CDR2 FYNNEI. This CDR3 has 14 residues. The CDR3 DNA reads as TGTGCCAGCAGGGCGACAGGGGTGGGTGAAAAACTGTTTTTT. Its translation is CASRATGVGEKLFF.

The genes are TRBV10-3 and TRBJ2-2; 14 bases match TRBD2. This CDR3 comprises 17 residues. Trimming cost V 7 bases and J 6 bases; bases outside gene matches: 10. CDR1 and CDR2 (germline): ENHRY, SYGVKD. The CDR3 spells CAITGLAGGPVAGELFF. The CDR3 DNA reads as TGTGCCATCACTGGACTAGCGGGAGGCCCCGTGGCCGGGGAGCTGTTTTTT.

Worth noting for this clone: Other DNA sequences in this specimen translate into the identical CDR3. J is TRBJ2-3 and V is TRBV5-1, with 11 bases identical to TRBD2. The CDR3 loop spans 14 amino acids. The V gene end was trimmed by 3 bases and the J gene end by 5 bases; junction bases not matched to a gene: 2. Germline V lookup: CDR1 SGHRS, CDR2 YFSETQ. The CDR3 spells CASSSTSGGDTQYF. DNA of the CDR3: TGCGCCAGCAGCTCAACTAGCGGGGGAGATACGCAGTATTTT.

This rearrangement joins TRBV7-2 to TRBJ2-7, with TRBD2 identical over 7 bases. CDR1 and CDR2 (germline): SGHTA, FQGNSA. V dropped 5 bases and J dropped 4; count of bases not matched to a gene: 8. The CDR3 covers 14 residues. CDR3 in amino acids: CASSPTGGRYEQYF. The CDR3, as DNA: TGTGCCAGCAGCCCGACGGGGGGAAGGTACGAGCAGTACTTC.

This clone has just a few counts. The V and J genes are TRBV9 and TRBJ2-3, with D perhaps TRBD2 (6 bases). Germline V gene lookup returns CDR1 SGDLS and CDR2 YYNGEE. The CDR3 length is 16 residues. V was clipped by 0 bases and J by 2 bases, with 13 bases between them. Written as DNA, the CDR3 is TGTGCCAGCAGCGTAGGGTTTTGGGAGGACACAGATACGCAGTATTTT. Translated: CASSVGFWEDTDTQYF. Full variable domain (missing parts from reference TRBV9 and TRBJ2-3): DSGVTQTPKHLITATGQRVTLRCSPRSGDLSVYWYQQSLDQGLQFLIQYYNGEERAKGNILERFSAQQFPDLHSELNLSSLELGDSALYFCASSVGFWEDTDTQYFGPGTRLTVL.

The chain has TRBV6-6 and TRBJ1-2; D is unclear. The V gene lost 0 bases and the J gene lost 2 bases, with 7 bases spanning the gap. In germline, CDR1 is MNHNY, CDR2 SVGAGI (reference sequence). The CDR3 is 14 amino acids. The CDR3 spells CASSYSKGNYGYTF. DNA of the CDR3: TGTGCCAGCAGTTACTCGAAGGGAAACTATGGCTACACCTTC.

The DNA for the CDR3 is TGTGCCAGCAGTTTATCGGCTTCCGGGCCGGACTATGGCTACACCTTC. Translation gives CASSLSASGPDYGYTF. V gene TRBV28 combines with J gene TRBJ1-2; D gene ambiguous. From germline, CDR1 is MDHEN and CDR2 SYDVKM. The CDR3 contains 16 residues. The germline V and J ends were trimmed by 1 base and 3 bases, with 15 bases remaining between them.

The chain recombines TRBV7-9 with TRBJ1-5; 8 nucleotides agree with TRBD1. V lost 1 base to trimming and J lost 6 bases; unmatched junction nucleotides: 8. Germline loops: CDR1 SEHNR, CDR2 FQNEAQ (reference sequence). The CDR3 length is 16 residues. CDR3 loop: CASSLEAGGVGQPQHF. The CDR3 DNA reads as TGTGCCAGCAGCTTAGAAGCAGGGGGCGTTGGTCAGCCCCAGCATTTT.

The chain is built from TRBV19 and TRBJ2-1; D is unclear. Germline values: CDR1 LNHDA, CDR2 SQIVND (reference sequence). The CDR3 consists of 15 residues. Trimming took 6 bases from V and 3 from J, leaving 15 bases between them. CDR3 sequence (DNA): TGTGCCAGTAGCTCGGTTCTGGCGGACTACAATGAGCAGTTCTTC. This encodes CASSSVLADYNEQFF.

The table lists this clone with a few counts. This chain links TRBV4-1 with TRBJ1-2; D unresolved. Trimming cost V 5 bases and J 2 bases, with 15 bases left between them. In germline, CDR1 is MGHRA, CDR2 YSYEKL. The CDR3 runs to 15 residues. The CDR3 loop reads CASSSWRESNYGYTF. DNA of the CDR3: TGCGCCAGCAGCTCTTGGAGGGAAAGCAACTATGGCTACACCTTC.

Here the CDR3 reads CASSMGQANTEAFF. The CDR3 DNA sequence: TGTGCCAGCAGCATGGGACAGGCGAACACTGAAGCTTTCTTT. V gene TRBV5-4 combines with J gene TRBJ1-1, with 8 bases identical to TRBD1. CDR3 length: 14 residues. CDR1 is SGHNT, CDR2 YYREEE, per germline (reference sequence). Trimming removed 4 bases from V and 1 base from J; junction bases left unmatched: 3.

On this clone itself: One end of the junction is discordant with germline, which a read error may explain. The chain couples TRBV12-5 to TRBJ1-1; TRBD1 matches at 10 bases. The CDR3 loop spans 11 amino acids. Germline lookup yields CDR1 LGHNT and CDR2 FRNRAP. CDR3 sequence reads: CASGRDRGVLF. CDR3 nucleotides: TGTGCTAGTGGCCGGGACAGGGGTGTTCTCTTT.

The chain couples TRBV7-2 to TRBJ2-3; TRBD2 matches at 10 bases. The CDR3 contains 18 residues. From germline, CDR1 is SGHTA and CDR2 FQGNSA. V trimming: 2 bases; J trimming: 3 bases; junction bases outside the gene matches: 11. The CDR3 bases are TGTGCCAGCAGCTTAACCGCTAGCGGGGGAGGGTTAACAGATACGCAGTATTTT. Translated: CASSLTASGGGLTDTQYF. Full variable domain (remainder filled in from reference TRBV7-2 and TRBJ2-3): GAGVSQSPSNKVTEKGKDVELRCDPISGHTALYWYRQSLGQGLEFLIYFQGNSAPDKSGLPSDRFSAERTGGSVSTLTIQRTQQEDSAVYLCASSLTASGGGLTDTQYFGPGTRLTVL.

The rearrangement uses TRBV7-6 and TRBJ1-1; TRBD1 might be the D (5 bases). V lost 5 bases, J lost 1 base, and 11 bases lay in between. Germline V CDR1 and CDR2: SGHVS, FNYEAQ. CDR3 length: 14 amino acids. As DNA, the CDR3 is TGTGCCAGCAGCGCGGGACTGACGAACACTGAAGCTTTCTTT. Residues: CASSAGLTNTEAFF.